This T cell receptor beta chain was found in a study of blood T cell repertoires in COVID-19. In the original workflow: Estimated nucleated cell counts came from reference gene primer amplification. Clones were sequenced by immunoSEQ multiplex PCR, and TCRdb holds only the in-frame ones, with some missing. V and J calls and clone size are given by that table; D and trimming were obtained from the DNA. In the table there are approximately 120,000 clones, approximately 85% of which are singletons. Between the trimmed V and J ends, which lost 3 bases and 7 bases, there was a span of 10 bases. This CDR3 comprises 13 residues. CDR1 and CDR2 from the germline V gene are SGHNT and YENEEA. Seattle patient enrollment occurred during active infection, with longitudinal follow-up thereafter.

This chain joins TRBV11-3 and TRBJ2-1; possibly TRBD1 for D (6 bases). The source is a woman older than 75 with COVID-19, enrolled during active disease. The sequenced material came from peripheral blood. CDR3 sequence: CASSFQGKNEQFF. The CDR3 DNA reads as TGTGCCAGCAGCTTTCAGGGGAAAAATGAGCAGTTCTTC.